These 6 T cell receptor beta chains came from one sample sequenced in a study of blood T cell repertoires in COVID-19. Clones were sequenced by immunoSEQ multiplex PCR, and TCRdb holds only the in-frame ones, with some missing. The table has some 390,000 clones, around 87% seen once. Sequenced input: peripheral blood. The receptor set was obtained from a human donor in a cohort sampled during active COVID-19.

The chain is built from TRBV5-1 and TRBJ2-1; 11 bases line up with TRBD2. The trim removed 4 bases at V and 4 bases at J, leaving 7 bases unmatched. The CDR3 spans 16 residues. Germline V gives CDR1 SGHRS, CDR2 YFSETQ. CDR3 DNA: TGCGCCAGCAGCCCAACATCTAGCGGGGGGTACAATGAGCAGTTCTTC. Translated: CASSPTSSGGYNEQFF.

This rearrangement joins TRBV2 to TRBJ1-1; 10 bases map to TRBD1. V was clipped by 3 bases and J by 2 bases; unmatched bases: 12. Germline CDR1 is SNHLY and CDR2 is FYNNEI. The CDR3 loop spans 18 amino acids. CDR3 sequence (DNA): TGTGCCAGCAGTGAGTCTGGGACAGGGGCCGAGGGTAACACTGAAGCTTTCTTT. Its translation is CASSESGTGAEGNTEAFF.

This rearrangement joins TRBV5-1 to TRBJ2-3; 11 positions match TRBD1. The CDR3 extends over 15 amino acids. Germline V gene sequence: CDR1 SGHRS, CDR2 YFSETQ. Trimming removed 4 bases from V and 6 bases from J; junction bases left unmatched: 7. CDR3 nucleotide sequence: TGCGCCAGCAGCCTACAAGGACAGGGGGCTGATACGCAGTATTTT. It encodes CASSLQGQGADTQYF. Looking up the rest from reference TRBV5-1 and TRBJ2-3 gives the full variable domain: KAGVTQTPRYLIKTRGQQVTLSCSPISGHRSVSWYQQTPGQGLQFLFEYFSETQRNKGNFPGRFSGRQFSNSRSEMNVSTLELGDSALYLCASSLQGQGADTQYFGPGTRLTVL.

The chain is built from TRBV7-9 and TRBJ2-7; perhaps TRBD1 as D (6 bases). CDR1 is SEHNR and CDR2 is FQNEAQ in the germline V gene (reference sequence). The CDR3 covers 13 residues. V lost 5 bases and J lost 2, with 10 bases in between. CDR3 region: CASSNRTAYEQYF. CDR3 DNA: TGTGCCAGCAGCAACAGGACAGCCTACGAGCAGTACTTC.

The chain carries TRBV11-2 and TRBJ2-5; D ambiguous. V was cut by 3 bases and J by 5 bases, with 10 bases left in between. This CDR3 contains 13 residues. Germline-derived CDR1 and CDR2 are SGHAT and FQNNGV. In nucleotides, the CDR3 is TGTGCCAGCAGCTTCAAAGCACTGGAGACCCAGTACTTC. This gives the protein CASSFKALETQYF.

J is TRBJ2-2 and V is TRBV7-3; 9 bases map to TRBD2. The V segment lost 6 bases and the J segment 1 base; nucleotides outside the gene matches: 15. The CDR3 totals 19 residues. Germline CDR1 is SGHTA and CDR2 is FQGTGA. CDR3 sequence reads: CASSPSGPLTSGNTGELFF. CDR3 bases: TGTGCCAGCAGTCCCTCGGGCCCCCTGACTAGCGGGAACACCGGGGAGCTGTTTTTT. Combining the CDR3 with reference TRBV7-3 and TRBJ2-2 gives the whole variable domain GAGVSQTPSNKVTEKGKYVELRCDPISGHTALYWYRQSLGQGPEFLIYFQGTGAADDSGLPNDRFFAVRPEGSVSTLKIQRTERGDSAVYLCASSPSGPLTSGNTGELFFGEGSRLTVL.